The clone carrying this T cell receptor (beta chain) was seen only a few times. Using RNA transcripts as the source, TCR beta CDR3 regions were amplified. The HTBI primer set served for first-round RT-PCR of the TCR CDR3. TCRdb re-called the multiplex PCR reads through MiXCR, storing one row per CDR3 protein. The sample yields about 400,000 distinct CDR3 sequences, about an eighth seen once. The data derive from a study of T cells in Graves' hyperthyroidism and ophthalmopathy. V lost 6 bases, J lost 4 bases, and 7 bases stayed unmatched. The CDR3 is made up of 13 amino acids. Germline-derived CDR1 and CDR2 are SQVTM and ANQGSEA.

The source material was blood. This clonotype originated in a man aged 45-65 years with Graves' ophthalmopathy. The V call is TRBV29-1, the J call TRBJ1-1; 8 positions match TRBD1. The CDR3 region has the DNA TGCAGCGTCAACACAGGGGGTGTCACTGAAGCTTTCTTT. It specifies CSVNTGGVTEAFF.